Listed here are 30 T cell receptor beta chains from one sample, sequenced in a study of blood T cells in healthy people across ages. Together with a sample-barcoded 5' primer, a J-beta primer mix was included in a second PCR lasting roughly 6 to 12 cycles. TCRdb used MiXCR to reprocess the 5' RACE reads, holding one entry per CDR3 protein. Here the sample spans around 710,000 distinct CDR3 sequences, about 42% being singletons. Sequencing was carried out using blood. The receptor set was obtained from a woman aged 60-70 years in good health.

This clonotype was detected once. V is TRBV3-1 and J is TRBJ2-4; a weak D match, TRBD1 (6 bases). Trimming stripped 4 bases from V and 0 bases from J, with 10 bases between. Germline V gene data show CDR1 as LGHDT and CDR2 as YNNKEL (reference sequence). This CDR3 is built from 15 residues. Here the CDR3 DNA reads TGTGCCAGCAGCCCCACAGGGCAAGCCAAAAACATTCAGTACTTC. This gives the protein CASSPTGQAKNIQYF.

J is TRBJ2-7 and V is TRBV30, with D perhaps TRBD1 (5 bases). The germline V gene has CDR1 GTSNPN and CDR2 SVGIG (reference sequence). The ends were cut back, 4 bases at V and 0 bases at J, with 10 bases in the middle. CDR3 length: 13 amino acids. This CDR3 is CAWTQVNSYEQYF. The CDR3 DNA reads TGTGCCTGGACACAGGTGAACTCCTACGAGCAGTACTTC. The complete variable domain, with remaining parts taken from reference TRBV30 and TRBJ2-7, reads SQTIHQWPATLVQPVGSPLSLECTVEGTSNPNLYWYRQAAGRGLQLLFYSVGIGQISSEVPQNLSASRPQDRQFILSSKKLLLSDSGFYLCAWTQVNSYEQYFGPGTRLTVT.

This clonotype was seen ten or more times. This chain uses TRBV4-2 with TRBJ2-7; D is unclear. Germline CDR1 reads LGHNA; CDR2 reads YNFKEQ. The CDR3 is 12 amino acids. With 0 bases removed from V and 4 bases from J, the gap between germline ends came to 4 bases. CDR3 DNA: TGTGCCAGCAGCCAAGATTTTTACGAGCAGTACTTC. Amino acid sequence: CASSQDFYEQYF.

This clonotype came up a few times. The chain uses TRBV29-1 and TRBJ2-1; TRBD2 matches at 13 bases. The CDR3 length is 16 residues. Germline V gives CDR1 SQVTM, CDR2 ANQGSEA. CDR3 coding DNA: TGCAACACTGCGGGGGCCGGGACTAGCGGGGCAAATGAGCAGTTCTTC. It translates to CNTAGAGTSGANEQFF.

The CDR3 region is CASGRTVDQPQHF. The CDR3 nucleotides are TGCGCCAGCGGACGGACAGTAGATCAGCCCCAGCATTTT. The chain recombines TRBV5-1 with TRBJ1-5, with D perhaps matching TRBD1 (6 bases). This CDR3 is built from 13 residues. V was pared by 7 bases and J by 5 bases, with 13 bases between. Germline assignment: CDR1 SGHRS and CDR2 YFSETQ.

The chain couples TRBV20-1 to TRBJ2-7; 9 bases map to TRBD2. CDR1 is DFQATT, CDR2 SNEGSKA, per germline (reference sequence). This CDR3 region has 14 residues. J was trimmed by 3 bases and V by 3 bases; bases with no gene match: 6. The CDR3 region has the DNA TGCAGTGCTAGTATAGCGGGAGTCCACTACGAGCAGTACTTC. It encodes CSASIAGVHYEQYF.

V gene TRBV6-1 combines with J gene TRBJ2-7, with TRBD1 matching 9 bases. Germline V lookup: CDR1 MNHNS, CDR2 SASEGT. The CDR3 is made up of 14 amino acids. V trimming: 4 bases; J trimming: 2 bases; junction bases outside the gene matches: 3. The CDR3 loop is CASSVRDRAYEQYF. CDR3 coding DNA: TGTGCCAGCAGTGTGCGGGACAGGGCCTACGAGCAGTACTTC.

This clonotype was seen more than once but under ten times. The rearrangement uses TRBV11-2 and TRBJ1-2, with unresolved D. CDR1 is SGHAT, CDR2 FQNNGV, per germline. The V end was cut by 1 base, the J end by 4 bases, with 10 bases between. The CDR3 sequence is 14 residues long. CDR3 DNA sequence: TGTGCCAGCAGCTTAGGGCAGTCGTTCTATGGCTACACCTTC. It codes for CASSLGQSFYGYTF.

The rearrangement joins TRBV4-1 to TRBJ2-7; TRBD1 agrees at 9 bases. The CDR3 spans 16 residues. Germline loops: CDR1 MGHRA, CDR2 YSYEKL. V gave up 4 bases and J gave up 1 base; unmatched junction bases: 8. DNA of the CDR3: TGCGCCAGCAGCCGAGGACCGACAGGGGGGTCCTACGAGCAGTACTTC. This translates into CASSRGPTGGSYEQYF.

This clonotype came up once. J is TRBJ2-2 and V is TRBV29-1; no firm D call. V shed 3 bases and J shed 0 bases, with 8 bases lying between them. Germline lookup yields CDR1 SQVTM and CDR2 ANQGSEA. The CDR3 is 14 amino acids. The CDR3 DNA reads TGCAGCGTTGAGAGACACGCGAACACCGGGGAGCTGTTTTTT. As protein: CSVERHANTGELFF.

The table lists this clonotype with a few counts. This chain uses TRBV10-3 with TRBJ2-2; D is unresolved. This CDR3 is 15 amino acids long. Trimming removed 2 bases at V and 3 bases at J, with 10 bases between. Germline values: CDR1 ENHRY, CDR2 SYGVKD. CDR3 in DNA: TGTGCCATCAGTGAGGTGACAACAGACACCGGGGAGCTGTTTTTT. Translated, it gives CAISEVTTDTGELFF.

The V call is TRBV5-1, the J call TRBJ1-2, with no clear D. CDR1 is SGHRS, CDR2 YFSETQ, per germline. The CDR3 extends over 17 amino acids. V was shortened by 4 bases and J by 4 bases, with 23 bases between the two germline ends. This chain's CDR3 is CASSHRGPDGTFYGYTF. CDR3 in DNA: TGCGCCAGCAGCCACCGGGGTCCTGACGGAACGTTCTATGGCTACACCTTC.

The chain combines TRBV29-1 with TRBJ2-6; D ambiguous. Germline-derived CDR1 and CDR2 are SQVTM and ANQGSEA. There are 12 residues in the CDR3. The germline V and J ends were trimmed by 8 bases and 3 bases, with 8 bases remaining between them. The CDR3 DNA is TGCAGCACCCAAGTTGGGGCCAACGTCCTGACTTTC. It yields the protein CSTQVGANVLTF.

The rearrangement uses TRBV6-1 and TRBJ2-4; TRBD1 or TRBD2 may be the D gene (6 bases each). The CDR3 has 17 residues. V was trimmed by 2 bases and J by 13 bases, leaving 27 bases between them. Germline V gene data show CDR1 as MNHNS and CDR2 as SASEGT. The chain's CDR3 is CASSEWRGVESFYEQYF. The CDR3 DNA reads TGTGCCAGCAGTGAATGGAGGGGGGTAGAAAGTTTCTATGAGCAGTACTTC.

J is TRBJ2-3 and V is TRBV14; TRBD2 might be the D (6 bases). Germline CDR1 is SGHDN and CDR2 is FVKESK. This CDR3 comprises 16 residues. The V gene lost 5 bases and the J gene lost 4 bases, with 19 bases spanning the gap. CDR3 protein: CASSSRGVATADTQYF. CDR3 nucleotides: TGTGCCAGCAGCTCCCGCGGGGTGGCGACCGCAGATACGCAGTATTTT.

The chain is built from TRBV12-3 or TRBV12-4 and TRBJ1-5; D may be TRBD1 (6 bases). CDR3 size: 16 residues. Trimming shortened V by 6 bases and J by 5 bases, and 20 bases separated the two germline ends. The chain's CDR3 is CASSSSGEKVHQPQHF. The CDR3 DNA sequence: TGTGCCAGCAGCTCGTCAGGGGAGAAAGTCCATCAGCCCCAGCATTTT.

Only a few counts were recorded for this clonotype. The V and J genes are TRBV18 and TRBJ2-5, with D possibly being TRBD1 (5 bases). Per the germline V gene, CDR1 is KGHSH and CDR2 is LQKENI. This CDR3 spans 15 amino acids. V was shortened by 2 bases and J by 4 bases, with 14 bases between the two germline ends. The CDR3 DNA follows: TGTGCCAGCTCACCAACGTCAGGGTCGGGAGAGACCCAGTACTTC. Protein product: CASSPTSGSGETQYF.

The chain has TRBV10-3 and TRBJ2-3, with 11 positions matching TRBD1. Per germline, CDR1 ENHRY and CDR2 SYGVKD. This CDR3 spans 21 amino acids. J gave up 2 bases and V 4 bases, and 20 bases lay outside the gene matches. The CDR3 nucleotides read TGTGCCATCAGTGTTAACCCGGGACAGGGGGGGAATGCTCTCCTCACAGATACGCAGTATTTT. Its translation is CAISVNPGQGGNALLTDTQYF.

The table lists this clonotype with a few counts. The chain has TRBV5-1 and TRBJ2-5, with 11 positions matching TRBD1. Per the germline V gene, CDR1 is SGHRS and CDR2 is YFSETQ. The V segment lost 6 bases and the J segment 3 bases; nucleotides outside the gene matches: 7. This CDR3 has 15 amino acids. CDR3 bases: TGCGCCAGCATCCGTGGGACAGGGGGAGAAGAGACCCAGTACTTC. Protein sequence: CASIRGTGGEETQYF.

This clonotype was picked up a small number of times. The V call is TRBV19, the J call TRBJ2-7; D possibly corresponds to TRBD1 (6 bases). Trimming took 2 bases from V and 6 from J, leaving 11 bases between them. The germline gives CDR1 LNHDA, CDR2 SQIVND (reference sequence). The CDR3 contains 13 residues. The CDR3 DNA follows: TGTGCCAGTAGTATAAACGTAGGGGGCGAGCAGTACTTC. Protein sequence: CASSINVGGEQYF. Using reference TRBV19 and TRBJ2-7 for the parts outside the CDR3, the full variable domain is DGGITQSPKYLFRKEGQNVTLSCEQNLNHDAMYWYRQDPGQGLRLIYYSQIVNDFQKGDIAEGYSVSREKKESFPLTVTSAQKNPTAFYLCASSINVGGEQYFGPGTRLTVT.

The V call is TRBV12-3 or TRBV12-4, the J call TRBJ1-4; tentatively, D is TRBD1 (5 bases). The CDR3 is 16 residues long. Trimming took off 8 bases at V and 4 bases at J, with 20 bases between the two ends. CDR3 loop: CASATRAGTLNEKLFF. The DNA of the CDR3 is TGTGCCAGCGCCACCCGGGCAGGGACCCTTAATGAAAAACTGTTTTTT.

This clonotype appeared many times. Possible read error: a much larger clone is one base away. The chain couples TRBV5-1 to TRBJ2-7; 7 nucleotides line up with TRBD2. Germline V lookup: CDR1 SGHRS, CDR2 YFSETQ. This CDR3 region has 13 residues. The ends lost 10 bases at V and 6 bases at J; junction bases unmatched: 13. The DNA of the CDR3 is TGCGCCTCAGCGGGCGGCGGGAGTGGCGAGCAGTACTTC. It codes for CASAGGGSGEQYF.

V and J are TRBV18 and TRBJ2-1; 9 nucleotides align to TRBD2. This CDR3 is built from 17 residues. Losses at the gene ends were 3 bases for V and 7 bases for J; bases not matched to a gene: 13. Germline CDR1 KGHSH, CDR2 LQKENI. CDR3 amino acids: CASSPYYGRAGGNEQFF. The CDR3 DNA sequence: TGTGCCAGCTCACCTTATTATGGACGAGCGGGAGGAAATGAGCAGTTCTTC.

The chain employs TRBV3-1 and TRBJ2-1, with 8 positions matching TRBD2. Germline V gene lookup returns CDR1 LGHDT and CDR2 YNNKEL (reference sequence). The V gene end was trimmed by 4 bases and the J gene end by 3 bases; junction bases not matched to a gene: 8. The CDR3 length is 16 residues. This CDR3 is CASSPPGTRNYNEQFF. CDR3 in DNA: TGTGCCAGCAGCCCCCCCGGGACTAGGAACTACAATGAGCAGTTCTTC.

The rearrangement joins TRBV28 to TRBJ2-5; 12 bases are a match to TRBD2. Germline CDR1 reads MDHEN; CDR2 reads SYDVKM. The CDR3 extends over 15 amino acids. Germline trimming cut 10 bases from V and 1 base from J; bases unmatched to any gene: 7. The CDR3: CATQTSGSSQETQYF. The CDR3 nucleotides are TGTGCCACCCAGACTAGCGGGAGCTCCCAAGAGACCCAGTACTTC. The full variable domain, in which reference TRBV28 and TRBJ2-5 provide the parts outside the CDR3, is DVKVTQSSRYLVKRTGEKVFLECVQDMDHENMFWYRQDPGLGLRLIYFSYDVKMKEKGDIPEGYSVSREKKERFSLILESASTNQTSMYLCATQTSGSSQETQYFGPGTRLLVL.

On this clonotype: The germline gene is not matched at one end of the junction; a read error may be the cause. This sequence joins TRBV30 and TRBJ2-2; tentatively, D is TRBD2 (5 bases). The CDR3 has 14 amino acids. Per the germline V gene, CDR1 is GTSNPN and CDR2 is SVGIG (reference sequence). The CDR3 DNA reads as TGTACCTGGAGAAGAGGACTCACCACCGGGGAGCTGTTTTTT. It yields the protein CTWRRGLTTGELFF.

This clonotype was seen only once. This chain connects TRBV21-1 to TRBJ2-2; no check of the table's D call, TRBD1, against the DNA was made. TRBV21-1 is designated a pseudogene. This CDR3 region has 15 residues. The CDR3 sequence is CASTTQQVNTGELFF. CDR3 coding DNA: TGTGCCAGCACCACCCAACAGGTTAACACCGGGGAGCTGTTTTTT.

This clonotype was detected only once. The V and J genes are TRBV5-1 and TRBJ2-1, with D uncertain. CDR3 length equals 13 residues. CDR1 SGHRS and CDR2 YFSETQ come from the germline V gene. With 4 bases removed from V and 4 bases from J, the gap between germline ends came to 9 bases. CDR3 protein: CASSADGYNEQFF. As DNA, the CDR3 is TGCGCCAGCAGCGCGGACGGGTACAATGAGCAGTTCTTC.

This rearrangement joins TRBV3-1 to TRBJ2-3, with D perhaps TRBD1 (5 bases). The CDR3 contains 15 residues. In germline, CDR1 is LGHDT, CDR2 YNNKEL (reference sequence). Trimming took off 1 base at V and 2 bases at J, with 10 bases between the two ends. CDR3 residues: CASSQGGRYTDTQYF. The CDR3 DNA reads as TGTGCCAGCAGCCAAGGGGGCAGGTACACAGATACGCAGTATTTT.

The V call is TRBV4-3, the J call TRBJ2-7, with D perhaps matching TRBD1 or TRBD2 (5 bases each). The V gene's germline CDR1 is LGHNA and CDR2 YSLEER. V shed 4 bases and J shed 1 base, with 14 bases lying between them. This CDR3 has 15 amino acids. CDR3 region: CASSLNRDGSYEQYF. CDR3 bases: TGCGCCAGCAGCCTTAACCGGGACGGGTCCTACGAGCAGTACTTC.